The T cell receptor beta chain under discussion was sequenced for a study of cytotoxic CD8 clonotypes in ibrutinib-treated CLL. There are 16 residues in the CDR3. V dropped 3 bases and J dropped 0 bases, with 14 bases sitting between them. In germline, CDR1 is MNHNS, CDR2 SASEGT. As to this clone: Its antigen remains unidentified.

Study outcomes and limitations: The study found public clonotypes uncommon, contracting or stable on treatment.

TCRdb keeps only in-frame clones here, not all; method: immunoSEQ multiplex PCR. The table shows fewer than 13,000 clones, with 79% occurring only once. The source of this sequence is a human donor with chronic lymphocytic leukemia. The sequences come from PBMCs, collected at disease progression, from a patient treated with ibrutinib. This chain links TRBV6-1 with TRBJ1-1; D is uncertain. The CDR3 nucleotides read TGTGCCAGCAGTGATTTTCATGGAAACCTGAACACTGAAGCTTTCTTT. It codes for CASSDFHGNLNTEAFF.